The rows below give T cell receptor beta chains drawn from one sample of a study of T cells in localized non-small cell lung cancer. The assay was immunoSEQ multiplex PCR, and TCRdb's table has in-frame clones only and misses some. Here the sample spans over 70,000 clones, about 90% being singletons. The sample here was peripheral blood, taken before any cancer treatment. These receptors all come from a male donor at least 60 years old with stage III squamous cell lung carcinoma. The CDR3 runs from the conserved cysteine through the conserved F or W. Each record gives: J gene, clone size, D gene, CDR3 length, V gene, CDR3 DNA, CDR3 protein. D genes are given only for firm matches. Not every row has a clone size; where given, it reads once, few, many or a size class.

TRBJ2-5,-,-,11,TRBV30,TGTGCCTGGGGGACGGGGGAGACCCAGTACTTC,CAWGTGETQYF
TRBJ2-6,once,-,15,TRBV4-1,TGCGCCAGCAGCCAGGGGTTGGCTGGGGCCAACGTCCTGACTTTC,CASSQGLAGANVLTF
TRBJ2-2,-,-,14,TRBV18,TGTGCCAGCTCCCCTACGGGGGACACCGGGGAGCTGTTTTTT,CASSPTGDTGELFF
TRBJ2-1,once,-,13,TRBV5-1,TGCGCCAGCAGCTTGGAGGGGTTTTTTGAGCAGTTCTTC,CASSLEGFFEQFF
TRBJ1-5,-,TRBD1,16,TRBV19,TGTGCCAGTAATAGGGGTGGGGACAGTAGCAATCAGCCCCAGCATTTT,CASNRGGDSSNQPQHF
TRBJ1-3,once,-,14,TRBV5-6,TGTGCCAGCAGTAGGGCCGCGACTGGAAACACCATATATTTT,CASSRAATGNTIYF
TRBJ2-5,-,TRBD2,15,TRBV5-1,TGCGCCAGCAGAAATCAGCGGGGGGGCGGGGAGACCCAGTACTTC,CASRNQRGGGETQYF
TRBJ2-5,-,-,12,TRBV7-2,TGTGCCAGCAGCTCCCCAGGGGAGACCCAGTACTTC,CASSSPGETQYF
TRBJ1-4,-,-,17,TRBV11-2,TGTGCCAGCAGCTTAGGGTTCGGGGGACCAACTAATGAAAAACTGTTTTTT,CASSLGFGGPTNEKLFF
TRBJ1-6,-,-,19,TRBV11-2,TGTGCCAGCAGCTTAGGATCAGGGTACGGAAGCTCCTATAATTCACCCCTCCACTTT,CASSLGSGYGSSYNSPLHF
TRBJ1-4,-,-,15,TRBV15,TGTGCCACCAGCAGAGTTGCAGGGCCCAATGAAAAACTGTTTTTT,CATSRVAGPNEKLFF
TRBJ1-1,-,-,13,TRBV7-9,TGTGCCAGCAGCTTGGGTGAGGACACTGAAGCTTTCTTT,CASSLGEDTEAFF
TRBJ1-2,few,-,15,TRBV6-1,TGTGCCAGCAGTGAAGGACAGCCCTCTAACTATGGCTACACCTTC,CASSEGQPSNYGYTF
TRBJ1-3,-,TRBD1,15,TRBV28,TGTGCCAGCAGTTCCGGGACAGGGACTGGAAACACCATATATTTT,CASSSGTGTGNTIYF
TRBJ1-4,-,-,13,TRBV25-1,TGTGCCAGCAGGATAGGGGCTGGAGAAAAACTGTTTTTT,CASRIGAGEKLFF
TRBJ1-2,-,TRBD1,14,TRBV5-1,TGCGCCAGCAGCTTCCTGACAGGGGGATATGGCTACACCTTC,CASSFLTGGYGYTF
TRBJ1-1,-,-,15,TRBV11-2,TGTGCCAGCAGCAAATTACAGGGCGAAAACACTGAAGCTTTCTTT,CASSKLQGENTEAFF
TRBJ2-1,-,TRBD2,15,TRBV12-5,TGTGCTAGTGGTCCGGGACTAGCTGGGAACAATGAGCAGTTCTTC,CASGPGLAGNNEQFF
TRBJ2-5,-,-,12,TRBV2,TGTGCCAGCTGGGCAGGGGCAGAGACCCAGTACTTC,CASWAGAETQYF
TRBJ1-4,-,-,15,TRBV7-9,TGTGCCAGCAGCCAAGGACCATCAACTAATGAAAAACTGTTTTTT,CASSQGPSTNEKLFF
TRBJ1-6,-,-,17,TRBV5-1,TGCGCCAGCAGCGATATCTCGCGGGACCCTAATAATTCACCCCTCCACTTT,CASSDISRDPNNSPLHF